This is a list of T cell receptor beta chains from one sample in a study of blood T cell repertoires in COVID-19. The method was immunoSEQ multiplex PCR; TCRdb's version includes in-frame clones alone and lacks a portion of them. The table has some 150,000 clones, roughly 81% seen once; the top ten hold about 2.8%. Sequencing was performed on peripheral blood. These receptors originate from a human donor with acute or convalescent COVID-19. The donor label of this sample is uncertain. The CDR3 runs from the conserved cysteine through the conserved F or W. D genes are given only for firm matches. The size field is filled for only some rows; it gives once, few, many or a size class.

CDR3aa	CDR3nt	abundance	v_gene	j_gene	d_gene
CASSPAGHTDTQYF	TGTGCCAGCAGCCCCGCGGGGCACACAGATACGCAGTATTTT	NA	TRBV6-4	TRBJ2-3	NA
CASSYTPGEGAYEQYF	TGTGCCAGCAGTTACACTCCAGGGGAGGGAGCCTACGAGCAGTACTTC	NA	TRBV6-2/TRBV6-3	TRBJ2-7	NA
CATGQVTGELFF	TGTGCCACAGGACAGGTCACCGGGGAGCTGTTTTTT	few	TRBV7-2	TRBJ2-2	TRBD1
CASSPTSGGRTDTQYF	TGCGCCAGCAGCCCTACTAGCGGGGGCCGCACAGATACGCAGTATTTT	NA	TRBV5-1	TRBJ2-3	TRBD2
CASSLTGGYGYTF	TGTGCCAGCAGCTTAACGGGGGGCTATGGCTACACCTTC	NA	TRBV7-2	TRBJ1-2	NA
CASSLEVGLAGNEQFF	TGTGCTAGCAGCTTAGAAGTAGGGCTAGCTGGTAATGAGCAGTTCTTC	NA	TRBV7-7	TRBJ2-1	NA
CASSYTQGFYGYTF	TGTGCCAGCAGTTATACACAGGGTTTCTATGGCTACACCTTC	NA	TRBV6-5	TRBJ1-2	NA
CASSRGGGRTNTEAFF	TGTGCCAGCAGTAGGGGGGGAGGTCGGACGAACACTGAAGCTTTCTTT	once	TRBV7-6	TRBJ1-1	NA
CASSPAGAGRTGELFF	TGTGCCAGCAGCCCCGCTGGGGCGGGACGCACCGGGGAGCTGTTTTTT	NA	TRBV9	TRBJ2-2	NA
CSVGFGVGYEQYF	TGCAGCGTTGGGTTCGGGGTCGGCTACGAGCAGTACTTC	NA	TRBV29-1	TRBJ2-7	NA
CASSTPGETNEKLFF	TGTGCCAGCAGCACCCCGGGTGAAACTAATGAAAAACTGTTTTTT	NA	TRBV7-6	TRBJ1-4	NA
CATGGVTQTGDGYTF	TGTGCCACGGGAGGAGTGACCCAGACCGGCGATGGCTACACCTTC	NA	TRBV24-1	TRBJ1-2	NA
CASSPPAWGGTGELFF	TGTGCCAGTAGTCCGCCCGCATGGGGGGGCACCGGGGAGCTGTTTTTT	few	TRBV19	TRBJ2-2	TRBD2
CASNHEVTGELFF	TGTGCCAGCAATCACGAGGTCACCGGGGAGCTGTTTTTT	NA	TRBV2	TRBJ2-2	NA
CASSVDQGGENEKLFF	TGTGCCAGCAGCGTAGATCAAGGGGGCGAGAATGAAAAACTGTTTTTT	NA	TRBV9	TRBJ1-4	TRBD1
CASNRSWYGTSGRGEQFF	TGTGCCAGCAACAGGAGTTGGTACGGGACTAGCGGGAGAGGAGAGCAGTTCTTC	NA	TRBV6-4	TRBJ2-1	TRBD2
CASSQDLQGDSPLHF	TGTGCCAGCAGCCAAGATCTACAGGGGGATTCACCCCTCCACTTT	NA	TRBV3-1/TRBV3-2	TRBJ1-6	TRBD1
CASSFVLEETQYF	TGTGCCAGCAGTTTTGTACTAGAAGAGACCCAGTACTTC	NA	TRBV12-3/TRBV12-4	TRBJ2-5	NA
CASRGTGPNQPQHF	TGTGCCAGTAGGGGGACAGGGCCCAATCAGCCCCAGCATTTT	NA	TRBV19	TRBJ1-5	TRBD1
CASSIDRGTQPQHF	TGTGCCAGTAGTATAGATCGGGGGACTCAGCCCCAGCATTTT	few	TRBV19	TRBJ1-5	NA
CASSRGSEGRAEAFF	TGCGCCAGCAGCCGGGGTTCGGAAGGGCGGGCTGAAGCTTTCTTT	NA	TRBV4-1	TRBJ1-1	NA
CASSSRQGNTEAFF	TGTGCCAGCAGTTCTCGACAGGGGAATACTGAAGCTTTCTTT	NA	TRBV27	TRBJ1-1	TRBD1
CASSQKTVIFNGYTF	TGTGCCAGCAGCCAGAAAACAGTGATATTTAATGGCTACACCTTC	NA	TRBV28	TRBJ1-2	NA
CASSQVTSGGAGQETQYF	TGTGCCAGCAGCCAAGTTACTAGCGGGGGGGCGGGGCAAGAGACCCAGTACTTC	NA	TRBV3-1/TRBV3-2	TRBJ2-5	TRBD2
CASSLGREGSNQPQHF	TGTGCCAGCAGTTTAGGCAGGGAGGGAAGCAATCAGCCCCAGCATTTT	NA	TRBV28	TRBJ1-5	NA
CASSKRQGIDGYTF	TGTGCCAGCAGCAAGCGACAGGGAATAGACGGCTACACCTTC	NA	TRBV21-1	TRBJ1-2	NA
CASSLDRVQADTQYF	TGTGCCAGCAGCCTCGACAGGGTTCAAGCAGATACGCAGTATTTT	NA	TRBV25-1	TRBJ2-3	TRBD1
CASSYRQGATEAFF	TGTGCCAGCAGCTATAGACAGGGAGCCACTGAAGCTTTCTTT	once	TRBV7-2	TRBJ1-1	TRBD1
CASSPKQGNYGYTF	TGTGCCAGCAGCCCGAAACAGGGTAACTATGGCTACACCTTC	NA	TRBV5-5	TRBJ1-2	NA
CASSSPLAGVGDTQYF	TGTGCCAGCAGCTCGCCACTAGCGGGAGTAGGAGATACGCAGTATTTT	NA	TRBV7-3	TRBJ2-3	TRBD2
CASGGGGYNSPLHF	TGTGCCAGCGGGGGAGGGGGCTATAATTCACCCCTCCACTTT	few	TRBV6-5	TRBJ1-6	NA
CATSGPGQGAWGYTF	TGTGCCACCAGTGGTCCGGGACAGGGGGCCTGGGGCTACACCTTC	NA	TRBV24-1	TRBJ1-2	TRBD1
CASSLGQPTSGNTIYF	TGTGCCAGCTCACTCGGACAGCCTACCTCTGGAAACACCATATATTTT	NA	TRBV18	TRBJ1-3	NA
CASSLGGGAGNTIYF	TGTGCCAGCAGCTTAGGAGGGGGCGCTGGAAACACCATATATTTT	NA	TRBV7-2	TRBJ1-3	TRBD1
CASNTIGGRATDTQYF	TGTGCCAGCAACACGATTGGCGGGAGGGCCACAGATACGCAGTATTTT	NA	TRBV7-2	TRBJ2-3	TRBD2
CAWSTGGTEAFF	TGTGCCTGGAGTACAGGGGGTACTGAAGCTTTCTTT	NA	TRBV30	TRBJ1-1	TRBD1
CASNRRVLNTEAFF	TGTGCCAGCAACCGCCGGGTTCTGAACACTGAAGCTTTCTTT	NA	TRBV2	TRBJ1-1	NA
CASSYQGTLDEQYF	TGTGCCAGCAGTTACCAGGGTACTCTTGACGAGCAGTACTTC	once	TRBV6-5	TRBJ2-7	NA
CASSLSNQPQHF	TGTGCCAGCAGCCTGTCCAATCAGCCCCAGCATTTT	once	TRBV7-9	TRBJ1-5	NA
CASSLGASTGTF	TGTGCCAGCAGCTTAGGGGCTTCGACAGGGACCTTC	NA	TRBV11-2	TRBJ1-2	TRBD1
CASSPHFSGRSDEQFF	TGTGCCAGCAGCCCCCACTTTAGCGGGAGGAGTGATGAGCAGTTCTTC	NA	TRBV14	TRBJ2-1	TRBD2
CASSPGQGAGGYTF	TGTGCCAGCAGCCCGGGACAGGGGGCGGGGGGCTACACCTTC	NA	TRBV5-4	TRBJ1-2	TRBD1
CASCDRGGTEAFF	TGTGCCAGTTGCGACAGGGGAGGCACTGAAGCTTTCTTT	few	TRBV7-2	TRBJ1-1	TRBD1
CASSYSGGGYTF	TGTGCCAGCAGTTATTCCGGGGGTGGCTACACCTTC	NA	TRBV6-5	TRBJ1-2	NA
CASSTRTSGRINEQFF	TGTGCCAGTAGTACCAGGACTAGCGGGAGAATCAATGAGCAGTTCTTC	NA	TRBV19	TRBJ2-1	TRBD2